Below, 32 T cell receptor beta chains from the same sample are listed, as sequenced in a study of cytomegalovirus exposure and HLA in healthy donors. Using immunoSEQ multiplex PCR, the repertoire was profiled, and TCRdb retains in-frame clones only, with some absent. The repertoire has some 90,000 clones, roughly 96% of them found once; the top ten carry 0.6% to 0.85%. Sequencing was carried out using PBMCs. The receptors derive from a young man in good health and CMV-seronegative.

The chain recombines TRBV11-2 with TRBJ1-1; no clear D gene. CDR3 size: 16 residues. CDR1 is SGHAT and CDR2 is FQNNGV in the germline V gene. Trimming left V 7 bases short and J 0 bases short, with 18 bases between. The CDR3 is CASKALPGRMNTEAFF. For the CDR3, the DNA is TGTGCCAGCAAGGCTCTGCCGGGGAGAATGAACACTGAAGCTTTCTTT.

The chain employs TRBV13 and TRBJ2-5; no clear D gene. CDR1 is PRHDT and CDR2 is FYEKMQ in the germline V gene (reference sequence). This CDR3 has 12 residues. Trimming took 5 bases from V and 5 from J, leaving 9 bases between them. CDR3 loop: CASSLAGETQYF. For the CDR3, the DNA is TGTGCCAGCAGCCTGGCCGGGGAGACCCAGTACTTC.

The V and J genes are TRBV7-3 and TRBJ2-1; TRBD1 matches at 9 bases. Germline V gene sequence: CDR1 SGHTA, CDR2 FQGTGA. This CDR3 comprises 16 residues. V was clipped by 2 bases and J by 6 bases; unmatched bases: 8. The CDR3 loop reads CASSLVGTGLPNEQFF. As DNA, the CDR3 is TGTGCCAGCAGCTTAGTCGGGACAGGGCTTCCCAATGAGCAGTTCTTC.

This rearrangement joins TRBV30 to TRBJ1-2, with TRBD1 as a possible D gene (6 bases). CDR1 and CDR2 (germline): GTSNPN, SVGIG (reference sequence). V dropped 4 bases and J dropped 5 bases, with 11 bases sitting between them. This CDR3 is built from 12 residues. The CDR3 DNA is TGTGCCTGGAAGGGGGGGGGTTATGGCTACACCTTC. Translation: CAWKGGGYGYTF.

CDR3 bases: TGTGCCACCAGCAGAGAACTAGCGGAGACCTACGAGCAGTACTTC. This sequence encodes CATSRELAETYEQYF. V is TRBV15 and J is TRBJ2-7; 8 bases are a match to TRBD2. V shed 0 bases, J shed 2 bases, and the junction held 3 bases outside the gene matches. CDR1 is LNHNV and CDR2 is YYDKDF in the germline V gene (reference sequence). The CDR3 consists of 15 residues.

The rearrangement uses TRBV7-9 and TRBJ1-5; 7 bases are shared with TRBD1. CDR1 and CDR2 from the germline V gene are SEHNR and FQNEAQ (reference sequence). The CDR3 runs 14 residues. With V trimmed by 1 base and J by 4 bases, 1 base remained unmatched. CDR3 protein: CASSLGTGNQPQHF. Written as DNA, the CDR3 is TGTGCCAGCAGCTTAGGGACAGGAAATCAGCCCCAGCATTTT.

This chain links TRBV2 with TRBJ1-3, with D maybe TRBD1 (6 bases). V dropped 7 bases and J dropped 3 bases, with 13 bases sitting between them. Germline lookup yields CDR1 SNHLY and CDR2 FYNNEI. The CDR3 loop spans 14 amino acids. The CDR3 DNA is TGTGCCAGCACTGGGGGCTTTGGTGGAAACACCATATATTTT. Its translation: CASTGGFGGNTIYF.

This rearrangement joins TRBV7-9 to TRBJ1-1; D perhaps matches TRBD1 (5 bases). Germline loops: CDR1 SEHNR, CDR2 FQNEAQ (reference sequence). The CDR3 totals 13 residues. V lost 1 base to trimming and J lost 10 bases, with 13 bases between them. The CDR3: CASSLVQGLGAFF. CDR3 sequence (DNA): TGTGCCAGCAGCTTAGTGCAGGGTCTAGGAGCTTTCTTT.

This rearrangement joins TRBV28 to TRBJ1-2; 8 nucleotides agree with TRBD1. CDR3 length equals 13 residues. Germline V CDR1 and CDR2: MDHEN, SYDVKM. With 11 bases clipped from V and 8 bases from J, the junction kept 13 bases outside the gene matches. As DNA, the CDR3 is TGTGCCGTCGCGGGGACAGGATCAGGGGGCTACACCTTC. This translates into CAVAGTGSGGYTF.

The CDR3 loop is CASSEGQGIDTQYF. Here the CDR3 DNA reads TGTGCCAGCAGCGAGGGACAGGGAATAGATACGCAGTATTTT. V and J are TRBV11-3 and TRBJ2-3; 9 nucleotides align to TRBD1. With 5 bases clipped from V and 5 bases from J, the junction kept 5 bases outside the gene matches. CDR3 length: 14 residues. Germline loops: CDR1 SGHNT, CDR2 YENEEA. The variable domain in full, with the rest retrieved from reference TRBV11-3 and TRBJ2-3, is EAGVVQSPRYKIIEKKQPVAFWCNPISGHNTLYWYLQNLGQGPELLIRYENEEAVDDSQLPKDRFSAERLKGVDSTLKIQPAELGDSAVYLCASSEGQGIDTQYFGPGTRLTVL.

The chain carries TRBV7-9 and TRBJ1-1; D possibly corresponds to TRBD1 (5 bases). This CDR3 is 14 amino acids long. Germline V gene lookup returns CDR1 SEHNR and CDR2 FQNEAQ (reference sequence). The V and J ends lost 1 base and 1 base respectively, with 7 bases between them. CDR3 protein: CASSLVGGNTEAFF. CDR3 nucleotide sequence: TGTGCCAGCAGCTTAGTGGGGGGGAACACTGAAGCTTTCTTT.

The V gene is TRBV29-1, the J gene TRBJ2-1; TRBD1 aligns across 9 bases. The CDR3 runs 14 residues. Germline loops: CDR1 SQVTM, CDR2 ANQGSEA. V shed 5 bases, J shed 4 bases, and the junction held 6 bases outside the gene matches. The CDR3 sequence is CSVSTGGEYNEQFF. DNA for the CDR3: TGCAGCGTTTCTACAGGGGGCGAATACAATGAGCAGTTCTTC.

The chain uses TRBV11-3 and TRBJ1-1; D remains ambiguous. V was shortened by 1 base and J by 2 bases, with 8 bases between the two germline ends. The length of the CDR3 is 14 residues. Germline V CDR1 and CDR2: SGHNT, YENEEA. This CDR3 is CASSLGRGNTEAFF. Here the CDR3 DNA reads TGTGCCAGCAGCTTAGGTCGGGGAAACACTGAAGCTTTCTTT.

The chain links TRBV6-1 to TRBJ1-3; D may be TRBD1 (5 bases). V shed 0 bases and J shed 5 bases, with 8 bases lying between them. Per germline, CDR1 MNHNS and CDR2 SASEGT. The CDR3 is 14 amino acids. CDR3 nucleotides: TGTGCCAGCAGTGAAGCAGGACAACGAAACACCATATATTTT. This sequence encodes CASSEAGQRNTIYF.

The chain links TRBV10-3 to TRBJ1-4; TRBD1 matches at 7 bases. This CDR3 comprises 15 residues. Germline-derived CDR1 and CDR2 are ENHRY and SYGVKD. Unmatched junction bases numbered 5, after V lost 5 bases and J lost 2 bases. The CDR3 DNA reads TGTGCCATCAGTCGACAACAGGGGACTAATGAAAAACTGTTTTTT. The encoded protein is CAISRQQGTNEKLFF.

By sample fraction, this clone is medium-sized. The chain is built from TRBV5-6 and TRBJ2-2; D remains unclear. In germline, CDR1 is SGHDT, CDR2 YYEEEE. This CDR3 region has 9 residues. V was trimmed by 8 bases and J by 8 bases, leaving 4 bases between them. CDR3 bases: TGTGCCAGTCCTGGGGAGCTGTTTTTT. Its protein product is CASPGELFF.

V gene TRBV18 combines with J gene TRBJ2-3; D is unresolved. The germline V gene encodes CDR1 KGHSH and CDR2 LQKENI. The CDR3 contains 14 residues. Deletions cut 3 bases from V and 2 bases from J, with 9 bases between. The DNA of the CDR3 is TGTGCCAGCTCACCCCGCGGTCTCACAGATACGCAGTATTTT. This encodes CASSPRGLTDTQYF. Drawing the rest from reference TRBV18 and TRBJ2-3, the complete variable domain is NAGVMQNPRHLVRRRGQEARLRCSPMKGHSHVYWYRQLPEEGLKFMVYLQKENIIDESGMPKERFSAEFPKEGPSILRIQQVVRGDSAAYFCASSPRGLTDTQYFGPGTRLTVL.

The rearrangement links TRBV13 to TRBJ1-2, with 8 bases fitting TRBD1. This CDR3 has 16 residues. The germline V gene has CDR1 PRHDT and CDR2 FYEKMQ (reference sequence). J was trimmed by 1 base and V by 6 bases; bases with no gene match: 10. The CDR3 spells CASSLGGQDLNYGYTF. The CDR3 DNA reads TGTGCCAGCAGTCTCGGGGGACAGGATCTTAACTATGGCTACACCTTC. The complete variable domain, with remaining parts taken from reference TRBV13 and TRBJ1-2, reads AAGVIQSPRHLIKEKRETATLKCYPIPRHDTVYWYQQGPGQDPQFLISFYEKMQSDKGSIPDRFSAQQFSDYHSELNMSSLELGDSALYFCASSLGGQDLNYGYTFGSGTRLTVV.

V gene TRBV7-2 combines with J gene TRBJ1-5; D ambiguous. Germline CDR1 is SGHTA and CDR2 is FQGNSA. V was trimmed by 4 bases and J by 4 bases, leaving 14 bases between them. The CDR3 contains 15 residues. The CDR3 is CASSWEGKWNQPQHF. CDR3 DNA: TGTGCCAGCAGCTGGGAGGGTAAGTGGAATCAGCCCCAGCATTTT.

The chain links TRBV28 to TRBJ1-5; D is uncertain. Germline CDR1 reads MDHEN; CDR2 reads SYDVKM. This CDR3 comprises 15 residues. V was cut by 6 bases and J by 2 bases, with 14 bases left in between. In nucleotides, the CDR3 is TGTGCCAGCAGGAAGCAAGGAGGAGGCAATCAGCCCCAGCATTTT. The encoded protein is CASRKQGGGNQPQHF.

The chain uses TRBV6-5 and TRBJ2-7, with D possibly TRBD2 on 6 matching bases. The CDR3 has 13 residues. The ends were cut back, 2 bases at V and 5 bases at J, with 10 bases in the middle. Germline assignment: CDR1 MNHEY and CDR2 SVGAGI. CDR3 in amino acids: CASSYGGADEQYV. The CDR3 DNA is TGTGCCAGCAGTTACGGCGGGGCCGACGAGCAGTACGTC.

The gene calls are TRBV4-1 and TRBJ2-5; D call uncertain. V gave up 2 bases and J gave up 3 bases, with 7 bases separating them. CDR3 size: 13 residues. In germline, CDR1 is MGHRA, CDR2 YSYEKL. The CDR3 is CASSQWQKETQYF. DNA of the CDR3: TGCGCCAGCAGCCAATGGCAAAAAGAGACCCAGTACTTC.

This rearrangement joins TRBV14 to TRBJ1-5; no clear D gene. This CDR3 spans 13 amino acids. Germline V CDR1 and CDR2: SGHDN, FVKESK. V lost 1 base and J 8 bases, leaving 9 bases between the germline ends. CDR3 region: CASSQGLVEPQHF. CDR3 bases: TGTGCCAGCAGCCAAGGCTTAGTCGAGCCCCAGCATTTT. Combining the CDR3 with reference TRBV14 and TRBJ1-5 gives the whole variable domain EAGVTQFPSHSVIEKGQTVTLRCDPISGHDNLYWYRRVMGKEIKFLLHFVKESKQDESGMPNNRFLAERTGGTYSTLKVQPAELEDSGVYFCASSQGLVEPQHFGDGTRLSIL.

V and J are TRBV14 and TRBJ2-3; a possible D gene is TRBD1 (5 bases). The germline V and J ends were trimmed by 2 bases and 8 bases, with 17 bases remaining between them. The CDR3 has 15 residues. Germline values: CDR1 SGHDN, CDR2 FVKESK. The CDR3 spells CASSQRLFGQGTQYF. DNA of the CDR3: TGTGCCAGCAGCCAACGGCTCTTCGGGCAGGGTACGCAGTATTTT.

V and J are TRBV6-5 and TRBJ1-2; D is uncertain. Germline assignment: CDR1 MNHEY and CDR2 SVGAGI. This CDR3 is 15 amino acids long. The V gene lost 5 bases and the J gene lost 6 bases, with 19 bases spanning the gap. This CDR3 reads CASSAGVFMVNGYTF. The CDR3, as DNA: TGTGCCAGCAGTGCCGGGGTGTTTATGGTAAATGGCTACACCTTC.

This clone showed up just once. This chain joins TRBV2 and TRBJ2-1, with D hard to call. V was trimmed by 10 bases and J by 6 bases, leaving 19 bases between them. CDR3 length equals 14 residues. Germline CDR1 and CDR2: SNHLY and FYNNEI. As DNA, the CDR3 is TGTGCCATGGGTCCTAGGTTGAACCCCAATGAGCAGTTCTTC. It yields the protein CAMGPRLNPNEQFF. Based on the CDR3 plus reference TRBV2 and TRBJ2-1, the full variable domain is EPEVTQTPSHQVTQMGQEVILRCVPISNHLYFYWYRQILGQKVEFLVSFYNNEISEKSEIFDDQFSVERPDGSNFTLKIRSTKLEDSAMYFCAMGPRLNPNEQFFGPGTRLTVL.

This clone was picked up one time. This chain connects TRBV19 to TRBJ2-7; no clear D gene. Trimming left V 5 bases short and J 2 bases short, with 7 bases between. The CDR3 length is 12 residues. CDR1 and CDR2 from the germline V gene are LNHDA and SQIVND (reference sequence). The CDR3 bases are TGTGCCAGTAGTGGAGCCGCCTACGAGCAGTACTTC. Protein product: CASSGAAYEQYF.

The V call is TRBV12-5, the J call TRBJ1-2, with D possibly TRBD1 on 6 matching bases. In germline, CDR1 is LGHNT, CDR2 FRNRAP. V was pared by 6 bases and J by 8 bases, with 22 bases between. The CDR3 length is 15 residues. The CDR3 sequence: CASGTHRQDTGGYTF. The CDR3 DNA follows: TGTGCTAGTGGCACACACAGACAGGATACGGGGGGCTACACCTTC.

The rearrangement uses TRBV6-4 and TRBJ1-2, with D perhaps TRBD1 (5 bases). Germline lookup yields CDR1 MRHNA and CDR2 SNTAGT. V lost 2 bases and J 2 bases, leaving 9 bases between the germline ends. The CDR3 spans 14 residues. CDR3 sequence: CASSDGRENYGYTF. In nucleotides, the CDR3 is TGTGCCAGCAGTGACGGCAGGGAAAACTATGGCTACACCTTC.

The chain carries TRBV28 and TRBJ2-7; 9 bases align to TRBD1. Germline CDR1 and CDR2: MDHEN and SYDVKM. The CDR3 extends over 14 amino acids. Losses at the gene ends were 5 bases for V and 3 bases for J; bases not matched to a gene: 5. The CDR3 here is CASSRPDRGYEQYV. DNA for the CDR3: TGTGCCAGCAGTCGGCCGGACAGGGGCTACGAGCAGTACGTC.

The J gene is TRBJ1-6, the V gene TRBV4-1; D not certain. The CDR3 is 13 residues long. The germline CDR1 and CDR2 sequences are MGHRA and YSYEKL. V lost 0 bases and J lost 9, with 6 bases in between. Written as DNA, the CDR3 is TGCGCCAGCAGCCAAGATCCCGGTTCACCCCTCCACTTT. Its translation: CASSQDPGSPLHF.

The gene calls are TRBV5-6 and TRBJ1-1, with TRBD1 identical over 9 bases. The V gene end was trimmed by 10 bases and the J gene end by 4 bases; junction bases not matched to a gene: 17. Looked up from germline, CDR1 is SGHDT and CDR2 is YYEEEE. The CDR3 length is 16 residues. In DNA, the CDR3 is TGTGCCGGCGAACGAATGGGGGACAGGGAGGTCACTGAAGCTTTCTTT. It codes for CAGERMGDREVTEAFF.